This TCR beta chain was retrieved from a study of blood T cell repertoires in COVID-19. The CDR3 is made up of 15 amino acids. Trimming removed 0 bases from V and 1 base from J, with 11 bases in between. From germline, CDR1 is SGHRS and CDR2 YFSETQ. Produced via immunoSEQ multiplex PCR; TCRdb's table is partial and in-frame only. The profile shows around 150,000 clones, about 93% of them singletons. The material sequenced was peripheral blood. The gene calls are TRBV5-1 and TRBJ2-7, with D possibly matching TRBD1 (6 bases). This sequence was found in a woman between 50 and 59 years old with acute or convalescent COVID-19. CDR3 loop: CASSLGTVSSYEQYF. For the CDR3, the DNA is TGCGCCAGCAGCTTGGGGACAGTTTCTTCCTACGAGCAGTACTTC.